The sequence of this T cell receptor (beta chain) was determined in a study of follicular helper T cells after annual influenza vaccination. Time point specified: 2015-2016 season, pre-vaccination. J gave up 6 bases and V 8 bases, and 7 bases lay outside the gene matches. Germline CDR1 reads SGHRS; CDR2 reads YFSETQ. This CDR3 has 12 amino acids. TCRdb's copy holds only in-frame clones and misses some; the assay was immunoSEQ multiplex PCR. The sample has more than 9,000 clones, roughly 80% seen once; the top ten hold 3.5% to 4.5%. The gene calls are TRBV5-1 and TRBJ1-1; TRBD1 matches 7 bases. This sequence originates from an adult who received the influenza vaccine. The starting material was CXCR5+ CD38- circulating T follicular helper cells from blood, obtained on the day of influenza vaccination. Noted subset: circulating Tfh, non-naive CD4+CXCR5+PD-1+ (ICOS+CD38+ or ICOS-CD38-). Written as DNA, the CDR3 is TGCGCCAGTAGGAGCACAGGGGCTGAAGCTTTCTTT. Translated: CASRSTGAEAFF.